This T cell receptor beta chain was captured in a study of T-cell reconstitution after alpha-beta-depleted transplantation in children. CDR1 is SQVTM, CDR2 ANQGSEA, per germline. V lost 7 bases, J lost 0 bases, and 14 bases lay in between. The CDR3 runs 14 residues. Preparation of the TCRbeta library used unique molecular identifiers. TCRdb passed the PCR reads through MiXCR, listing each CDR3 protein once. The sample holds approximately 400,000 distinct CDR3 sequences, roughly 11% seen once. The receptor was isolated from a human donor who donated a stem cell graft to a child with acute myeloid leukemia. The sample in question was PBMCs from the stem cell graft donor, obtained from the stem cell graft. V is TRBV29-1 and J is TRBJ2-3; tentative D call: TRBD1 (5 bases). The CDR3 DNA sequence: TGCAGCGGAACTCAGGGCCGAAGCACAGATACGCAGTATTTT. Amino acids: CSGTQGRSTDTQYF.